This T cell receptor (beta chain) is from a study of blood T cell repertoires in COVID-19. Turning to the study itself: Samples came from the United States, Italy and Spain, spanning acute and convalescent COVID-19. The analysed material was cDNA or gDNA that came from T cells, B-cell-depleted T cells, or PBMCs.

Under the authors' procedure: How many nucleated cells were present was estimated from reference gene primer amplification. TCRdb keeps only in-frame clones here, not all; method: immunoSEQ multiplex PCR. V, J and clone size were drawn from that table, and D and trimming were deduced from the DNA. This table holds about 260,000 clones, nearly 90% found once. V lost 11 bases and J lost 2; bases outside the gene matches: 13. Looked up from germline, CDR1 is SEHNR and CDR2 is FQNEAQ (reference sequence). The CDR3 runs 16 residues. This TCR was sampled from a human donor in a cohort sampled during active COVID-19. The V and J genes are TRBV7-9 and TRBJ2-5; 11 nucleotides agree with TRBD1. Input material: peripheral blood. CDR3 sequence reads: CAGGTGGSLGQETQYF. Written as DNA, the CDR3 is TGTGCCGGGGGGACAGGGGGTTCCCTGGGGCAAGAGACCCAGTACTTC.